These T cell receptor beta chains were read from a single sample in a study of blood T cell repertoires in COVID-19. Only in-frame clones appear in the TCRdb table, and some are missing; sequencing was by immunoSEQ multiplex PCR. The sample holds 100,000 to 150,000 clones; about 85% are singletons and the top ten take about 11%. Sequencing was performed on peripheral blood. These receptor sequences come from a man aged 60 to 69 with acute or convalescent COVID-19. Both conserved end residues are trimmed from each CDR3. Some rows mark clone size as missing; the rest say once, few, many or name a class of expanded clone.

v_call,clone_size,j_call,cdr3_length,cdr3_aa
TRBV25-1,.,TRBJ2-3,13,ASSLTGPSTDTQY
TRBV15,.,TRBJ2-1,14,ATSRVEGQVYNEQF
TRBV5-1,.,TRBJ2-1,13,ASSRKTSGHNEQF
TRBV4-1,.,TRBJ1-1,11,ASSHPTPSGAF
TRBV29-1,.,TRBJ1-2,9,SLRVSYGYT
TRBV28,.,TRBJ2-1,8,AIGRESVF
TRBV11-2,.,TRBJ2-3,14,ASSSLLAGGHDTQY
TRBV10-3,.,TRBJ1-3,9,AITGRNTIY
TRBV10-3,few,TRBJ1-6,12,AISRDRANSPLH
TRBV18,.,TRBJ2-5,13,ASSPLAGHQETQY
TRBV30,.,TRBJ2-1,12,AWGGSGAYNEQF
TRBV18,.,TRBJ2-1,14,ASSREGPGSYNEQF
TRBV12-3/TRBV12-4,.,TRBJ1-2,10,ASSRRGNGYT
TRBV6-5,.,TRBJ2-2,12,ASTRTSGTGELF
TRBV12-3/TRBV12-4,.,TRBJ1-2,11,ASSFQGARGYT
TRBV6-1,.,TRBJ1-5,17,ASSDAPGQGRGSNQPQH
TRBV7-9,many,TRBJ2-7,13,ASSSPRGPPYEQY
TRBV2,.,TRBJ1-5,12,ASKGALSNQPQH
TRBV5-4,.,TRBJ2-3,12,ASSPLRRTDTQY
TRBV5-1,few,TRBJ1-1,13,ASSLGFTGVTEAF
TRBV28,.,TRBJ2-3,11,ASTDSSTDTQY
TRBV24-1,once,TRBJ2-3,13,ATSDPRTSGDTQY
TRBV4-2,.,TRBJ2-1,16,ASSQSISGTRAYNEQF
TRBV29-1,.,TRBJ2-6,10,SVLSGANVLT
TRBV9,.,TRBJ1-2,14,ASSVQGTAASGGYT
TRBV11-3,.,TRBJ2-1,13,ASSLRGQGENEQF
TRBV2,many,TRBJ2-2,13,ASSEGSVAPGELF
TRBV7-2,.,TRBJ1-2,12,ASSSRKGSYGYT
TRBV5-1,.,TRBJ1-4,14,ASSERPTGGSEKLF
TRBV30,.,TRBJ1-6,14,AWSALGQRISSPLH
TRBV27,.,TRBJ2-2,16,ASSPGLAGGPGSGELF
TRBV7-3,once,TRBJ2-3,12,ASSPLGATDTQY
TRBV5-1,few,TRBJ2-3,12,ASAEVALSDTQY
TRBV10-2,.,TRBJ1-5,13,ASSDLDRGNQPQH
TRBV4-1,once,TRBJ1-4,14,ASSQFWDREGEKLF
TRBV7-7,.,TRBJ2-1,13,ASSLGLAGATEQF
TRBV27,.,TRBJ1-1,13,ASSPGRTKGLGAF
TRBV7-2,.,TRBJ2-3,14,ASSQTNLLGGDTQY
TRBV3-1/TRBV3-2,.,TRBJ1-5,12,ASSQAGGSQPQH
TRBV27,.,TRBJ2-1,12,ASSLPSSYNEQF
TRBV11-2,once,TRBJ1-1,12,ASRGQAATTEAF
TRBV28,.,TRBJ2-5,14,ASAIPPGQGGETQY
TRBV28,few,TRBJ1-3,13,ASSADGSGGNTIY
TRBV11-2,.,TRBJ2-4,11,ASGGSGRDIQY
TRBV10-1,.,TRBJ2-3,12,ASSDLGSTDTQY
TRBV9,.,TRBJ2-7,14,ASSPRPSGPSYEQY
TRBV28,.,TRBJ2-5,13,ASRRNEGRAATQY
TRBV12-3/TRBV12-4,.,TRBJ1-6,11,ASSYQSRSPLH
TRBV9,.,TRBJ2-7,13,ASSPQGWGSYEQY
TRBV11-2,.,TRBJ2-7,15,ASSLELAGVRSYEQY
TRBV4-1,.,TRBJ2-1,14,ASSQGGLGAYNEQF
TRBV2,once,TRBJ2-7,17,ASRDFGTSGSRSSYEQY